The 30 T cell receptor beta chains given below trace back to one sample, sequenced in a study of cytomegalovirus exposure and HLA in healthy donors. The study ran its PCR with 60 Vbeta and 13 Jbeta primers. This table comes from immunoSEQ multiplex PCR, and its TCRdb copy is limited to in-frame clones, with some not included. The table lists under 150,000 clones, roughly four fifths of them singletons. The sequenced sample consisted of PBMCs. All receptors derive from a woman in her forties or fifties in good health and CMV-seronegative.

This sequence joins TRBV20-1 and TRBJ1-2; D not resolved. The V gene's germline CDR1 is DFQATT and CDR2 SNEGSKA (reference sequence). Trimming cost V 2 bases and J 7 bases, with 8 bases left between them. The CDR3 spans 11 residues. As DNA, the CDR3 is TGCAGTGCTAGAACGGGTGGTGGCTACACCTTC. Amino acid sequence: CSARTGGGYTF.

CDR3: CASSGGRNQPQHF. The DNA for the CDR3 is TGTGCCAGCAGTGGTGGGCGCAATCAGCCCCAGCATTTT. This rearrangement joins TRBV2 to TRBJ1-5; D remains ambiguous. The CDR3 is made up of 13 amino acids. The V and J ends lost 4 bases and 2 bases respectively, with 6 bases between them. Germline CDR1 reads SNHLY; CDR2 reads FYNNEI.

The CDR3 is CASSRRTGGYGYTF. The DNA of the CDR3 is TGTGCCAGCAGTCGTCGGACAGGGGGGTATGGCTACACCTTC. The chain uses TRBV2 and TRBJ1-2; TRBD1 matches at 10 bases. V lost 5 bases to trimming and J lost 5 bases; unmatched junction nucleotides: 5. This CDR3 has 14 amino acids. The germline CDR1 and CDR2 sequences are SNHLY and FYNNEI.

The chain has TRBV9 and TRBJ2-1; possible D gene TRBD2, 6 bases. CDR3 size: 13 residues. CDR1 is SGDLS and CDR2 is YYNGEE in the germline V gene. V dropped 0 bases and J dropped 9 bases, with 10 bases sitting between them. The CDR3 nucleotides read TGTGCCAGCAGCGTAGCCCACGGGGGTGAGCAGTTCTTC. Translating it yields CASSVAHGGEQFF. The full variable domain, with the rest looked up from reference TRBV9 and TRBJ2-1, is DSGVTQTPKHLITATGQRVTLRCSPRSGDLSVYWYQQSLDQGLQFLIQYYNGEERAKGNILERFSAQQFPDLHSELNLSSLELGDSALYFCASSVAHGGEQFFGPGTRLTVL.

The CDR3 region is CASRDSGIGEKLFF. The CDR3 nucleotides read TGTGCCAGCAGGGACTCGGGGATTGGAGAAAAACTGTTTTTT. The chain has TRBV28 and TRBJ1-4, with no clear D. The CDR3 extends over 14 amino acids. The germline CDR1 and CDR2 sequences are MDHEN and SYDVKM. Trimming removed 6 bases from V and 8 bases from J, with 16 bases in between.

This chain joins TRBV28 and TRBJ1-1; 7 positions agree with TRBD1. Germline CDR1 reads MDHEN; CDR2 reads SYDVKM. V trimming: 4 bases; J trimming: 4 bases; junction bases outside the gene matches: 12. This CDR3 region has 16 residues. CDR3 sequence reads: CASSSPADRAVTEAFF. CDR3 coding DNA: TGTGCCAGCAGTTCCCCAGCCGACAGGGCGGTCACTGAAGCTTTCTTT. Variable domain in full (rest from reference TRBV28 and TRBJ1-1): DVKVTQSSRYLVKRTGEKVFLECVQDMDHENMFWYRQDPGLGLRLIYFSYDVKMKEKGDIPEGYSVSREKKERFSLILESASTNQTSMYLCASSSPADRAVTEAFFGQGTRLTVV.

This rearrangement joins TRBV9 to TRBJ1-1, with 8 bases identical to TRBD1. CDR1 SGDLS and CDR2 YYNGEE come from the germline V gene. The CDR3 is 15 residues long. V shed 0 bases, J shed 3 bases, and the junction held 4 bases outside the gene matches. CDR3 region: CASSVAGTGHTEAFF. DNA for the CDR3: TGTGCCAGCAGCGTAGCAGGGACAGGTCACACTGAAGCTTTCTTT.

This CDR3 reads CASSYPGGNRGRGEYGYTF. As DNA, the CDR3 is TGTGCCAGCAGCTACCCCGGCGGGAACAGGGGGCGCGGCGAATATGGCTACACCTTC. The chain couples TRBV6-4 to TRBJ1-2, with 9 bases matching TRBD1. The germline gives CDR1 MRHNA, CDR2 SNTAGT. There are 19 residues in the CDR3. J gave up 5 bases and V 6 bases, and 22 bases lay outside the gene matches.

This clone was observed once. The J gene is TRBJ1-1, the V gene TRBV5-1; D is unclear. Trimming removed 4 bases from V and 4 bases from J, with 14 bases in between. The CDR3 spans 14 residues. Germline loops: CDR1 SGHRS, CDR2 YFSETQ. In DNA, the CDR3 is TGCGCCAGCAGCCCAGAAACTCGGGGCACTGAAGCTTTCTTT. Protein: CASSPETRGTEAFF.

V usage is TRBV7-8 and J usage is TRBJ2-5, with TRBD2 matching 10 bases. The CDR3 runs 14 residues. After removal of 5 bases from V and 4 bases from J, the junction contained 4 bases not matched to a gene. Germline V gives CDR1 SGHVS, CDR2 FQNEAQ. CDR3 DNA: TGTGCCAGCAGCCCCGGGACTAGCGCAGAGACCCAGTACTTC. The encoded protein is CASSPGTSAETQYF.

The chain uses TRBV5-1 and TRBJ1-1; possibly TRBD1 for D (5 bases). The V and J ends lost 3 bases and 5 bases respectively, with 17 bases between them. The CDR3 extends over 15 amino acids. Germline V gene sequence: CDR1 SGHRS, CDR2 YFSETQ. Written as DNA, the CDR3 is TGCGCCAGCAGCTCTCGATTCCAGGGCCATACTGAAGCTTTCTTT. It yields the protein CASSSRFQGHTEAFF. Drawing the rest from reference TRBV5-1 and TRBJ1-1, the complete variable domain is KAGVTQTPRYLIKTRGQQVTLSCSPISGHRSVSWYQQTPGQGLQFLFEYFSETQRNKGNFPGRFSGRQFSNSRSEMNVSTLELGDSALYLCASSSRFQGHTEAFFGQGTRLTVV.

The chain joins TRBV2 to TRBJ2-7, with 11 positions matching TRBD2. The CDR3 loop spans 17 amino acids. The germline CDR1 and CDR2 sequences are SNHLY and FYNNEI. The V segment lost 8 bases and the J segment 6 bases; nucleotides outside the gene matches: 18. The CDR3 nucleotides are TGTGCCAGCGTCCCGGGACTAGCGGAACCCGAAGCCGCCGAGCAGTACGTC. It codes for CASVPGLAEPEAAEQYV.

The chain employs TRBV12-5 and TRBJ1-1; 7 bases map to TRBD1. Germline V gives CDR1 LGHNT, CDR2 FRNRAP. The V segment lost 6 bases and the J segment 0 bases; nucleotides outside the gene matches: 4. The length of the CDR3 is 14 residues. CDR3 region: CASGSGTVNTEAFF. The DNA for the CDR3 is TGTGCTAGTGGCTCCGGGACAGTGAACACTGAAGCTTTCTTT.

CDR3 sequence reads: CASSYSPDRSYGYTF. CDR3 coding DNA: TGTGCCAGCAGTTACTCCCCCGACAGAAGCTATGGCTACACCTTC. This chain uses TRBV6-6 with TRBJ1-2; D might be TRBD1 (5 bases). V shed 0 bases and J shed 4 bases, with 12 bases lying between them. The CDR3 length is 15 residues. Germline V gene data show CDR1 as MNHNY and CDR2 as SVGAGI (reference sequence).

V gene TRBV5-1 combines with J gene TRBJ1-2; unclear D gene. Germline CDR1 and CDR2: SGHRS and YFSETQ. The CDR3 covers 15 residues. V dropped 1 base and J dropped 4 bases, with 14 bases sitting between them. The CDR3 loop is CASSLRSPGSYGYTF. Here the CDR3 DNA reads TGCGCCAGCAGCTTGCGGAGTCCCGGCTCCTATGGCTACACCTTC.

This chain's CDR3 is CATSREGVGLAGENDTQYF. The CDR3 nucleotides are TGTGCCACCAGCAGAGAGGGCGTGGGACTAGCGGGAGAAAATGATACGCAGTATTTT. The gene calls are TRBV15 and TRBJ2-3, with 14 bases that match TRBD2. CDR3 length: 19 amino acids. Unmatched junction bases numbered 11, after V lost 0 bases and J lost 6 bases. Germline V gene sequence: CDR1 LNHNV, CDR2 YYDKDF (reference sequence).

The chain joins TRBV29-1 to TRBJ2-5; the D gene is possibly TRBD1 (6 bases). The tail of the sequence fits TRBJ2-7 better, so the J call may be wrong. The CDR3 consists of 15 residues. CDR1 and CDR2 from the germline V gene are SQVTM and ANQGSEA. The CDR3 is CSVDTGTGSSYEQYF. CDR3 sequence (DNA): TGCAGCGTTGACACCGGCACAGGGTCGTCCTACGAGCAGTACTTC.

This clone was seen a few times. The chain recombines TRBV4-1 with TRBJ2-1; perhaps TRBD2 as D (5 bases). Trimming took off 4 bases at V and 0 bases at J, with 13 bases between the two ends. This CDR3 contains 16 residues. Per the germline V gene, CDR1 is MGHRA and CDR2 is YSYEKL. CDR3 coding DNA: TGCGCCAGCAGCCTAATACCGGGGAGCTCCTACAATGAGCAGTTCTTC. Its protein is CASSLIPGSSYNEQFF.

The V and J genes are TRBV5-4 and TRBJ2-5; 9 bases agree with TRBD1. The J call is doubtful: the DNA matches TRBJ2-7 better. Germline CDR1 reads SGHNT; CDR2 reads YYREEE (reference sequence). The CDR3 loop spans 14 amino acids. CDR3 nucleotide sequence: TGTGCCAGCAGCAAGGACAGGGGCTCCTACGAGCAGTACTTC. Its protein product is CASSKDRGSYEQYF.

The chain carries TRBV5-6 and TRBJ2-1; 11 nucleotides align to TRBD2. V shed 1 base, J shed 15 bases, and the junction held 21 bases outside the gene matches. This CDR3 region has 18 residues. Germline values: CDR1 SGHDT, CDR2 YYEEEE. CDR3 residues: CASSLRGLAGGQRRDRFF. CDR3 bases: TGTGCCAGCAGCTTGCGGGGGCTAGCGGGAGGACAACGGCGTGATCGGTTCTTC.

Only a few counts were recorded for this clone. J is TRBJ1-5 and V is TRBV19; a possible D gene is TRBD1 (5 bases). Germline CDR1 LNHDA, CDR2 SQIVND (reference sequence). Between the trimmed V and J ends, which lost 10 bases and 2 bases, there was a span of 18 bases. This CDR3 has 15 residues. Here the CDR3 DNA reads TGTGCCACCCGTTCCGGGGGTTACGGCAATCAGCCCCAGCATTTT. Translation gives CATRSGGYGNQPQHF. Based on the CDR3 plus reference TRBV19 and TRBJ1-5, the full variable domain is DGGITQSPKYLFRKEGQNVTLSCEQNLNHDAMYWYRQDPGQGLRLIYYSQIVNDFQKGDIAEGYSVSREKKESFPLTVTSAQKNPTAFYLCATRSGGYGNQPQHFGDGTRLSIL.

The chain is built from TRBV29-1 and TRBJ1-1, with 8 bases matching TRBD1. This CDR3 region has 14 residues. Germline values: CDR1 SQVTM, CDR2 ANQGSEA. The V gene end was trimmed by 3 bases and the J gene end by 2 bases; junction bases not matched to a gene: 5. CDR3 protein: CSVDRTGINTEAFF. CDR3 in DNA: TGCAGCGTTGACCGGACAGGGATAAACACTGAAGCTTTCTTT.

This chain connects TRBV4-3 to TRBJ2-7; 7 bases map to TRBD1. The V gene's germline CDR1 is LGHNA and CDR2 YSLEER. V shed 4 bases, J shed 6 bases, and the junction held 6 bases outside the gene matches. The CDR3 runs 13 residues. In DNA, the CDR3 is TGCGCCAGCAGCCGGCCACAGGGGTCCGAGCAGTACGTC. This encodes CASSRPQGSEQYV.

This clone was picked up a small number of times. The rearrangement uses TRBV19 and TRBJ2-3; possibly TRBD1 for D (5 bases). The CDR3 contains 13 residues. With 8 bases removed from V and 4 bases from J, the gap between germline ends came to 13 bases. The germline gives CDR1 LNHDA, CDR2 SQIVND (reference sequence). This CDR3 reads CASSLGLADTQYF. For the CDR3, the DNA is TGTGCCAGTTCTCTGGGGCTGGCAGATACGCAGTATTTT.

In its sample, this clone was seen a few times. This chain uses TRBV11-3 with TRBJ2-5; TRBD2 aligns across 9 bases. CDR1 SGHNT and CDR2 YENEEA come from the germline V gene. CDR3 size: 16 residues. J was trimmed by 4 bases and V by 3 bases; bases with no gene match: 9. CDR3 sequence: CASSFPASGIGETQYF. In DNA form, the CDR3 reads TGTGCCAGCAGCTTCCCGGCTAGCGGGATAGGAGAGACCCAGTACTTC.

This chain connects TRBV7-9 to TRBJ1-5; no definite D call. Germline values: CDR1 SEHNR, CDR2 FQNEAQ (reference sequence). V lost 1 base, J lost 2 bases, and 9 bases lay in between. CDR3 size: 15 residues. The CDR3 bases are TGTGCCAGCAGCTTAGGGGAGGTTGGCAATCAGCCCCAGCATTTT. Protein product: CASSLGEVGNQPQHF.

V is TRBV28 and J is TRBJ1-1; D is possibly TRBD1 (5 bases). From germline, CDR1 is MDHEN and CDR2 SYDVKM. The CDR3 is 14 residues long. V shed 3 bases and J shed 0 bases, with 8 bases lying between them. CDR3 residues: CASSFQGMNTEAFF. The CDR3 bases are TGTGCCAGCAGTTTTCAGGGAATGAACACTGAAGCTTTCTTT.

To note about this clone: The junction differs from germline at one of its ends, possibly a read error. The chain has TRBV7-8 and TRBJ1-2, with a tentative D call TRBD1 (5 bases). Germline V gene sequence: CDR1 SGHVS, CDR2 FQNEAQ. The CDR3 totals 15 residues. The CDR3 loop is CASSSGTFRNYGYPF. The DNA of the CDR3 is TGTGCCAGCAGCTCGGGGACTTTCCGAAACTATGGCTACCCCTTC.

J is TRBJ2-1 and V is TRBV7-6; D unresolved. Germline V gene lookup returns CDR1 SGHVS and CDR2 FNYEAQ. V gave up 2 bases and J gave up 10 bases, with 12 bases separating them. This CDR3 has 13 residues. CDR3 in amino acids: CASSLPLIVEQFF. The CDR3 coding sequence is TGTGCCAGCAGCTTACCTTTAATAGTGGAGCAGTTCTTC.

The chain recombines TRBV18 with TRBJ1-2; a possible D gene is TRBD1 (5 bases). This CDR3 comprises 16 residues. CDR1 and CDR2 (germline): KGHSH, LQKENI. Trimming stripped 3 bases from V and 0 bases from J, with 14 bases between. CDR3 sequence (DNA): TGTGCCAGCTCACCTCTCGTCGGGGGGACTAACTATGGCTACACCTTC. Protein: CASSPLVGGTNYGYTF.